Shown below are 27 T cell receptor beta chains from a single sample sequenced in a study of beta chain features in type 1 diabetes. Expressed TCRB transcripts were sequenced because the isolated RNA had all been reverse transcribed beforehand. The table came from immunoSEQ multiplex PCR; TCRdb's copy has only in-frame clones and leaves some out. This table has about 320,000 clones, 11% to 15% appearing once. Input material: central memory CD4+ T cells from blood. These receptors were taken from a man under 40 in good health.

CDR3 protein: CASSYSGKTTDYEQYF. For the CDR3, the DNA is TGTGCCAGCAGTTACTCTGGGAAGACGACTGACTACGAGCAGTACTTC. The chain couples TRBV6-5 to TRBJ2-7; the D is unclear. CDR1 MNHEY and CDR2 SVGAGI come from the germline V gene. The CDR3 consists of 16 residues. Trimming cost V 0 bases and J 3 bases, with 15 bases left between them.

This chain's CDR3 is CASSLGAGTDTQYF. In DNA, the CDR3 is TGCGCCAGCAGCTTGGGGGCTGGCACAGATACGCAGTATTTT. V gene TRBV5-1 combines with J gene TRBJ2-3; D not certain. The CDR3 has 14 residues. Trimming removed 0 bases from V and 1 base from J, with 6 bases in between. In germline, CDR1 is SGHRS, CDR2 YFSETQ.

The chain links TRBV5-1 to TRBJ1-2; the D is unclear. The germline V gene encodes CDR1 SGHRS and CDR2 YFSETQ. V lost 4 bases, J lost 1 base, and 8 bases lay in between. CDR3 size: 13 residues. CDR3 in amino acids: CASSEVSNYGYTF. The CDR3 DNA reads as TGCGCCAGCAGCGAGGTCAGTAACTATGGCTACACCTTC.

This clone was picked up a small number of times. The chain recombines TRBV10-3 with TRBJ1-1; D call uncertain. This CDR3 has 16 residues. Looked up from germline, CDR1 is ENHRY and CDR2 is SYGVKD. Between the trimmed V and J ends, which lost 2 bases and 4 bases, there was a span of 17 bases. For the CDR3, the DNA is TGTGCCATCAGTGAGGGGCAGGCCTTGGTTGGCACTGAAGCTTTCTTT. This encodes CAISEGQALVGTEAFF.

The chain has TRBV5-4 and TRBJ1-1; 9 bases line up with TRBD1. The length of the CDR3 is 15 residues. Per the germline V gene, CDR1 is SGHNT and CDR2 is YYREEE (reference sequence). The V segment lost 4 bases and the J segment 5 bases; nucleotides outside the gene matches: 9. CDR3 residues: CASSRTGAGGTEAFF. In DNA form, the CDR3 reads TGTGCCAGCAGCCGGACAGGGGCTGGTGGAACTGAAGCTTTCTTT.

At least ten counts were recorded for this clone. Other DNA sequences in the same sample also yield this CDR3. The rearrangement joins TRBV10-3 to TRBJ2-3; D uncertain. Looked up from germline, CDR1 is ENHRY and CDR2 is SYGVKD. V was shortened by 2 bases and J by 0 bases, with 3 bases between the two germline ends. CDR3 length equals 13 residues. The CDR3 reads CAISERSTDTQYF. In nucleotides, the CDR3 is TGTGCCATCAGTGAGCGGAGCACAGATACGCAGTATTTT.

This clone was seen a few times. The J gene is TRBJ1-2, the V gene TRBV30; a possible D gene is TRBD1 (6 bases). CDR3 length: 15 residues. The V and J ends lost 0 bases and 6 bases respectively, with 17 bases between them. The germline CDR1 and CDR2 sequences are GTSNPN and SVGIG (reference sequence). CDR3 protein: CAWSVDLGGWDGYTF. The CDR3 nucleotides are TGTGCCTGGAGTGTAGATTTAGGGGGTTGGGATGGCTACACCTTC.

This clone has only a few counts. The chain recombines TRBV14 with TRBJ1-2, with 12 bases that match TRBD1. Trimming at V came to 1 base and at J to 6 bases, leaving 3 bases not matched to a gene. The CDR3 spans 15 residues. Germline CDR1 and CDR2: SGHDN and FVKESK. The chain's CDR3 is CASSQAGDRGHGYTF. The DNA of the CDR3 is TGTGCCAGCAGCCAAGCGGGGGACAGGGGGCATGGCTACACCTTC.

This clone was seen only a few times. The gene calls are TRBV5-4 and TRBJ2-7; TRBD1 matches 9 bases. The CDR3 is 18 residues long. Germline CDR1 and CDR2: SGHNT and YYREEE (reference sequence). The CDR3 loop reads CASSQDRTGEACFYEQYV. The CDR3 coding sequence is TGCGCCAGCAGCCAAGACCGGACAGGGGAGGCCTGTTTCTACGAGCAGTACGTC.

In this sample, this clone turned up a few times. This sample also contains other DNA sequences that code for the same CDR3. DNA of the CDR3: TGCGCCAGCAGCTTGGGCCGGAACACTGAAGCTTTCTTT. This sequence encodes CASSLGRNTEAFF. The rearrangement joins TRBV5-1 to TRBJ1-1; D call uncertain. The CDR3 contains 13 residues. V was trimmed by 0 bases and J by 1 base, leaving 4 bases between them. The V gene's germline CDR1 is SGHRS and CDR2 YFSETQ.

The V gene is TRBV9, the J gene TRBJ1-5; weak D call: TRBD1 (6 bases). V dropped 3 bases and J dropped 5 bases, with 9 bases sitting between them. CDR3 length equals 13 residues. Germline V gene data show CDR1 as SGDLS and CDR2 as YYNGEE. The CDR3 DNA is TGTGCCAGCAGCGACGGGGGCCATCAGCCCCAGCATTTT. Residues: CASSDGGHQPQHF.

There are a few counts of this clone. CDR3 nucleotides: TGTGCCAGCAGTCCCGAACGGGCGACAGGGCATGGCTACACCTTC. It yields the protein CASSPERATGHGYTF. The V gene is TRBV25-1, the J gene TRBJ1-2, with TRBD1 identical over 7 bases. Per germline, CDR1 MGHDK and CDR2 SYGVNS. Unmatched junction bases numbered 12, after V lost 5 bases and J lost 6 bases. This CDR3 is 15 amino acids long.

This clone was found a few times. The genes are TRBV6-5 and TRBJ1-1; 7 nucleotides align to TRBD1. The CDR3 sequence is 13 residues long. The germline CDR1 and CDR2 sequences are MNHEY and SVGAGI. With V trimmed by 9 bases and J by 4 bases, 8 bases remained unmatched. The CDR3 spells CASWTGLSTEAFF. Here the CDR3 DNA reads TGTGCCAGTTGGACAGGCTTGAGCACTGAAGCTTTCTTT.

This clone was seen more than once but under ten times. The chain couples TRBV29-1 to TRBJ1-1; 7 nucleotides line up with TRBD1. This CDR3 contains 13 residues. CDR1 SQVTM and CDR2 ANQGSEA come from the germline V gene. The V segment lost 3 bases and the J segment 5 bases; nucleotides outside the gene matches: 6. The CDR3 protein is CSVDPGGATEAFF. CDR3 DNA sequence: TGCAGCGTTGACCCAGGGGGAGCGACTGAAGCTTTCTTT.

This chain uses TRBV11-2 with TRBJ2-2, with 7 bases that match TRBD1. Looked up from germline, CDR1 is SGHAT and CDR2 is FQNNGV. Losses at the gene ends were 5 bases for V and 7 bases for J; bases not matched to a gene: 7. This CDR3 comprises 14 residues. Here the CDR3 reads CASSRQGFNGELFF. The CDR3 region has the DNA TGTGCCAGCAGCCGACAGGGTTTCAACGGGGAGCTGTTTTTT.

This clone occurred a few times. The chain links TRBV19 to TRBJ1-1; D call uncertain. CDR3 length equals 14 residues. Germline V CDR1 and CDR2: LNHDA, SQIVND (reference sequence). V lost 6 bases to trimming and J lost 0 bases, with 11 bases between them. CDR3 coding DNA: TGTGCCAGTAGCCCATCCGCAGTGAACACTGAAGCTTTCTTT. This sequence encodes CASSPSAVNTEAFF.

In its sample, this clone was seen many times. CDR3 sequence: CASSEKGALGNEQFF. DNA for the CDR3: TGTGCCAGCAGTGAGAAGGGGGCACTTGGGAATGAGCAGTTCTTC. This chain connects TRBV2 to TRBJ2-1; 7 nucleotides agree with TRBD1. With 3 bases clipped from V and 7 bases from J, the junction kept 9 bases outside the gene matches. Germline V gene lookup returns CDR1 SNHLY and CDR2 FYNNEI. The CDR3 covers 15 residues.

Concerning this clone: This specimen includes other DNA sequences encoding the same CDR3. The chain is built from TRBV7-9 and TRBJ2-2; no firm D call. Trimming took off 1 base at V and 5 bases at J, with 5 bases between the two ends. Germline V lookup: CDR1 SEHNR, CDR2 FQNEAQ (reference sequence). CDR3 length: 13 residues. CDR3 sequence reads: CASSLEGTGELFF. CDR3 sequence (DNA): TGTGCCAGCAGCTTAGAAGGAACCGGGGAGCTGTTTTTT.

V and J are TRBV11-3 and TRBJ1-5, with a possible D match to TRBD1 (5 bases). The CDR3 contains 13 residues. Germline CDR1 and CDR2: SGHNT and YENEEA. Trimming took 1 base from V and 7 from J, leaving 8 bases between them. Here the CDR3 reads CASSLARGQPQHF. For the CDR3, the DNA is TGTGCCAGCAGCTTAGCTAGGGGACAGCCCCAGCATTTT.

The chain employs TRBV29-1 and TRBJ1-1; no definite D call. The V and J ends lost 4 bases and 2 bases respectively, with 11 bases between them. This CDR3 is 13 amino acids long. Germline CDR1 and CDR2: SQVTM and ANQGSEA. The CDR3 bases are TGCAGCGTTGCTGGGCAGATCAACACTGAAGCTTTCTTT. It translates to CSVAGQINTEAFF.

This clone has only a few counts. The rearrangement joins TRBV4-2 to TRBJ1-2, with 7 bases matching TRBD1. The CDR3 length is 14 residues. J was trimmed by 0 bases and V by 5 bases; bases with no gene match: 3. Germline-derived CDR1 and CDR2 are LGHNA and YNFKEQ. The CDR3 sequence: CASSLGTANYGYTF. CDR3 DNA sequence: TGTGCCAGCAGCTTGGGGACAGCTAACTATGGCTACACCTTC.

Concerning this clone itself: This specimen includes other DNA sequences encoding the same CDR3. The V gene is TRBV25-1, the J gene TRBJ2-1, with 12 positions matching TRBD2. This CDR3 is built from 15 residues. Trimming cost V 3 bases and J 6 bases; bases outside gene matches: 3. Germline assignment: CDR1 MGHDK and CDR2 SYGVNS. The CDR3 loop is CASSEGLAGRNEQFF. The CDR3 coding sequence is TGTGCCAGCAGTGAGGGACTAGCGGGCCGCAATGAGCAGTTCTTC.

In DNA, the CDR3 is TGTGCCAGCAGCGTAGATACGGGTTATACCTACAATGAGCAGTTCTTC. Translation: CASSVDTGYTYNEQFF. The rearrangement uses TRBV9 and TRBJ2-1; no clear D gene. The length of the CDR3 is 16 residues. Germline CDR1 and CDR2: SGDLS and YYNGEE. V shed 0 bases and J shed 2 bases, with 12 bases lying between them. The full variable domain, in which reference TRBV9 and TRBJ2-1 provide the parts outside the CDR3, is DSGVTQTPKHLITATGQRVTLRCSPRSGDLSVYWYQQSLDQGLQFLIQYYNGEERAKGNILERFSAQQFPDLHSELNLSSLELGDSALYFCASSVDTGYTYNEQFFGPGTRLTVL.

In this sample, this clone turned up a few times. The rearrangement joins TRBV11-2 to TRBJ2-5; no clear D. The V end lost 0 bases, the J end lost 5 bases, and 10 bases lay between the germline ends. The germline V gene has CDR1 SGHAT and CDR2 FQNNGV. CDR3 length equals 14 residues. As DNA, the CDR3 is TGTGCCAGCAGCTTAGATCCTTTACTTGAGACCCAGTACTTC. Encoded protein: CASSLDPLLETQYF.

V usage is TRBV5-6 and J usage is TRBJ2-7; unclear D gene. V was cut by 4 bases and J by 6 bases, with 14 bases left in between. Germline values: CDR1 SGHDT, CDR2 YYEEEE. The CDR3 length is 13 residues. The CDR3 sequence is CASSSSSSCEQYV. The CDR3 DNA is TGTGCCAGCAGCAGCTCGAGTAGCTGCGAGCAGTACGTC.

This clone has just a few counts. CDR3 coding DNA: TGTGCCAGCAGCGCCGGGACTAGCGGTTACAATGAGCAGTTCTTC. It is translated as CASSAGTSGYNEQFF. This chain links TRBV9 with TRBJ2-1; 11 bases line up with TRBD2. The CDR3 has 15 amino acids. Trimming at V came to 3 bases and at J to 4 bases, leaving 3 bases not matched to a gene. CDR1 and CDR2 (germline): SGDLS, YYNGEE.

This clone has more than one count but fewer than ten. The chain joins TRBV7-2 to TRBJ2-3; 8 nucleotides align to TRBD2. The CDR3 is 15 amino acids. Germline lookup yields CDR1 SGHTA and CDR2 FQGNSA. The V and J ends lost 11 bases and 2 bases, in that order; junction bases with no gene match: 12. The CDR3 reads CALSSGGGHTDTQYF. The DNA of the CDR3 is TGTGCCCTCTCCTCGGGCGGGGGGCACACAGATACGCAGTATTTT.